A single sample is the source of the 25 T cell receptor beta chains below, sequenced in a study of T cell changes during pregnancy in multiple sclerosis. Only in-frame clones appear in the TCRdb table, and some are missing; sequencing was by immunoSEQ multiplex PCR. The sample includes 45,000 to 60,000 clones, over 85% of them seen just once. Source: CD8+ T cells from peripheral blood mononuclear cells, taken before pregnancy. These receptors came from a female donor with multiple sclerosis, enrolled in a pregnancy study.

The gene calls are TRBV27 and TRBJ2-1, with 10 bases lining up with TRBD1. CDR3 length equals 15 residues. CDR1 and CDR2 (germline): MNHEY, SMNVEV (reference sequence). With V trimmed by 5 bases and J by 1 base, 2 bases remained unmatched. CDR3 in DNA: TGTGCCAGCAGTCTGGGACAGGGGTCCTACAATGAGCAGTTCTTC. Protein product: CASSLGQGSYNEQFF.

The chain combines TRBV7-9 with TRBJ2-7, with 10 bases fitting TRBD1. This CDR3 region has 16 residues. V lost 5 bases and J lost 6; bases outside the gene matches: 13. The germline gives CDR1 SEHNR, CDR2 FQNEAQ (reference sequence). The CDR3 region has the DNA TGTGCCAGCAGCCCCCTTGGGGACAGGGGTATGGGCGAGCAGTACTTC. It is translated as CASSPLGDRGMGEQYF.

CDR3 protein: CASTGLAPDTQYF. CDR3 nucleotide sequence: TGTGCCAGCACCGGACTAGCTCCAGATACGCAGTATTTT. The rearrangement uses TRBV9 and TRBJ2-3; 8 bases line up with TRBD2. Germline V gives CDR1 SGDLS, CDR2 YYNGEE. The junction had 4 bases not matched to a gene; V was cut back by 6 bases and J by 4 bases. CDR3 length: 13 amino acids.

The chain carries TRBV11-2 and TRBJ2-5; D uncertain. The V gene lost 3 bases and the J gene lost 6 bases, with 8 bases spanning the gap. The CDR3 has 12 amino acids. The germline V gene has CDR1 SGHAT and CDR2 FQNNGV. The CDR3 region has the DNA TGTGCCAGCAGCTTTACGACTCAGACCCAGTACTTC. Amino acid sequence: CASSFTTQTQYF.

The V gene is TRBV2, the J gene TRBJ2-5, with TRBD2 identical over 8 bases. CDR1 is SNHLY and CDR2 is FYNNEI in the germline V gene. This CDR3 has 15 amino acids. V lost 7 bases to trimming and J lost 1 base; unmatched junction nucleotides: 8. The CDR3 coding sequence is TGTGCCAGCATCTACCGAGCGGGGGCCCAAGAGACCCAGTACTTC. Encoded protein: CASIYRAGAQETQYF.

The chain carries TRBV4-1 and TRBJ2-7, with 8 positions matching TRBD2. The CDR3 has 18 amino acids. The germline V gene encodes CDR1 MGHRA and CDR2 YSYEKL. The V gene end was trimmed by 0 bases and the J gene end by 2 bases; junction bases not matched to a gene: 12. In DNA, the CDR3 is TGCGCCAGCAGCCAAGAGGGAACGGAGGCGGGGGGTACCTACGAGCAGTACTTC. As protein: CASSQEGTEAGGTYEQYF.

V usage is TRBV9 and J usage is TRBJ1-6; tentative D call: TRBD1 (6 bases). From germline, CDR1 is SGDLS and CDR2 YYNGEE. The V end lost 4 bases, the J end lost 0 bases, and 14 bases lay between the germline ends. The CDR3 totals 17 residues. The CDR3 here is CASSTGHKGSYNSPLHF. CDR3 sequence (DNA): TGTGCCAGCAGCACGGGACATAAGGGCTCCTATAATTCACCCCTCCACTTT.

The chain combines TRBV5-5 with TRBJ2-7; D call uncertain. Germline CDR1 reads SGHKS; CDR2 reads YYEKEE (reference sequence). The CDR3 extends over 15 amino acids. With 4 bases removed from V and 2 bases from J, the gap between germline ends came to 16 bases. Here the CDR3 reads CASSGEATSAYEQYF. In DNA form, the CDR3 reads TGTGCCAGCAGCGGCGAGGCAACCTCAGCCTACGAGCAGTACTTC. The variable domain in full, with the rest retrieved from reference TRBV5-5 and TRBJ2-7, is DAGVTQSPTHLIKTRGQQVTLRCSPISGHKSVSWYQQVLGQGPQFIFQYYEKEERGRGNFPDRFSARQFPNYSSELNVNALLLGDSALYLCASSGEATSAYEQYFGPGTRLTVT.

The chain uses TRBV4-2 and TRBJ1-1; possibly TRBD1 for D (5 bases). Germline loops: CDR1 LGHNA, CDR2 YNFKEQ. V was pared by 1 base and J by 1 base, with 7 bases between. The CDR3 is 14 amino acids. DNA of the CDR3: TGTGCCAGCAGCCAAGGGGGGGGGAACACTGAAGCTTTCTTT. Translation: CASSQGGGNTEAFF.

The CDR3 reads CATSTSGDTDTQYF. CDR3 DNA sequence: TGTGCCACCTCTACTAGCGGGGACACAGATACGCAGTATTTT. The chain carries TRBV19 and TRBJ2-3; TRBD2 agrees at 10 bases. The CDR3 extends over 14 amino acids. Trimming took 10 bases from V and 2 from J; bases not matched to a gene: 6. Germline V lookup: CDR1 LNHDA, CDR2 SQIVND (reference sequence). The variable domain in full, with the rest retrieved from reference TRBV19 and TRBJ2-3, is DGGITQSPKYLFRKEGQNVTLSCEQNLNHDAMYWYRQDPGQGLRLIYYSQIVNDFQKGDIAEGYSVSREKKESFPLTVTSAQKNPTAFYLCATSTSGDTDTQYFGPGTRLTVL.

The chain couples TRBV27 to TRBJ2-7, with 13 bases aligning to TRBD2. This CDR3 is 15 amino acids long. The V gene's germline CDR1 is MNHEY and CDR2 SMNVEV (reference sequence). Trimming cost V 5 bases and J 6 bases; bases outside gene matches: 7. DNA for the CDR3: TGTGCCAGCAGTCCAGGACTAGCGGGGGTTGGCGAGCAGTACTTC. Translation gives CASSPGLAGVGEQYF.

J is TRBJ2-3 and V is TRBV7-3; no reliable D call. Trimming pared 1 base from V and 4 bases from J, leaving 6 bases between. This CDR3 region has 13 residues. The germline CDR1 and CDR2 sequences are SGHTA and FQGTGA. This CDR3 reads CASSLMSADTQYF. In DNA, the CDR3 is TGTGCCAGCAGCTTAATGAGCGCAGATACGCAGTATTTT. The full variable domain, its missing parts supplied by reference TRBV7-3 and TRBJ2-3, is GAGVSQTPSNKVTEKGKYVELRCDPISGHTALYWYRQSLGQGPEFLIYFQGTGAADDSGLPNDRFFAVRPEGSVSTLKIQRTERGDSAVYLCASSLMSADTQYFGPGTRLTVL.

This chain joins TRBV4-1 and TRBJ2-2, with 8 bases lining up with TRBD2. The V and J ends lost 3 bases and 5 bases, in that order; junction bases with no gene match: 5. This CDR3 comprises 15 residues. The germline CDR1 and CDR2 sequences are MGHRA and YSYEKL. CDR3 in amino acids: CASSHGGGGTGELFF. The DNA for the CDR3 is TGCGCCAGCAGCCACGGGGGGGGAGGGACCGGGGAGCTGTTTTTT.

The genes are TRBV7-6 and TRBJ1-6; D ambiguous. Germline CDR1 and CDR2: SGHVS and FNYEAQ. The CDR3 totals 15 residues. V was shortened by 5 bases and J by 0 bases, with 8 bases between the two germline ends. CDR3 protein: CASSPGSSYNSPLHF. The CDR3 nucleotides read TGTGCCAGCAGCCCGGGTAGCTCCTATAATTCACCCCTCCACTTT.

This chain uses TRBV7-9 with TRBJ2-7; 7 bases agree with TRBD2. This CDR3 is 16 amino acids long. Per the germline V gene, CDR1 is SEHNR and CDR2 is FQNEAQ (reference sequence). The V gene end was trimmed by 4 bases and the J gene end by 2 bases; junction bases not matched to a gene: 11. CDR3 nucleotides: TGTGCCAGCAGCTCCCCGGGGAGGGAAGGAACCTACGAGCAGTACTTC. This sequence encodes CASSSPGREGTYEQYF. The full variable domain, in which reference TRBV7-9 and TRBJ2-7 provide the parts outside the CDR3, is DTGVSQNPRHKITKRGQNVTFRCDPISEHNRLYWYRQTLGQGPEFLTYFQNEAQLEKSRLLSDRFSAERPKGSFSTLEIQRTEQGDSAMYLCASSSPGREGTYEQYFGPGTRLTVT.

The V and J genes are TRBV14 and TRBJ2-7; TRBD1 matches 10 bases. Germline values: CDR1 SGHDN, CDR2 FVKESK. This CDR3 is 18 amino acids long. With V trimmed by 0 bases and J by 5 bases, 13 bases remained unmatched. The CDR3 loop is CASSQDLSRDRGEDEQYF. In DNA form, the CDR3 reads TGTGCCAGCAGCCAAGACCTTAGTAGGGACAGGGGAGAGGACGAGCAGTACTTC.

This chain connects TRBV9 to TRBJ2-7, with 10 bases matching TRBD2. J lost 5 bases, V lost 4 bases, and 9 bases had no gene match. This CDR3 is 15 amino acids long. Germline loops: CDR1 SGDLS, CDR2 YYNGEE. CDR3 region: CASSMIGTSVHEQYF. The CDR3 nucleotides are TGTGCCAGCAGCATGATCGGGACTAGCGTCCACGAGCAGTACTTC.

CDR3 sequence reads: CASSLDVDRRKEAYEQYF. CDR3 sequence (DNA): TGTGCCAGCAGCTTAGATGTAGACAGGAGGAAAGAGGCCTACGAGCAGTACTTC. The gene calls are TRBV7-8 and TRBJ2-7; D may be TRBD1 (6 bases). CDR1 and CDR2 from the germline V gene are SGHVS and FQNEAQ. The CDR3 runs 18 residues. Trimming left V 1 base short and J 2 bases short, with 21 bases between. Full variable domain (missing parts from reference TRBV7-8 and TRBJ2-7): GAGVSQSPRYKVAKRGQDVALRCDPISGHVSLFWYQQALGQGPEFLTYFQNEAQLDKSGLPSDRFFAERPEGSVSTLKIQRTQQEDSAVYLCASSLDVDRRKEAYEQYFGPGTRLTVT.

The chain couples TRBV19 to TRBJ2-5; no firm D call. This CDR3 contains 13 residues. Germline V gene lookup returns CDR1 LNHDA and CDR2 SQIVND (reference sequence). Trimming took off 4 bases at V and 0 bases at J, with 6 bases between the two ends. The chain's CDR3 is CASSSSNQETQYF. CDR3 coding DNA: TGTGCCAGTAGTAGCTCTAACCAAGAGACCCAGTACTTC.

This chain joins TRBV5-6 and TRBJ2-5, with 8 bases that match TRBD1. Trimming removed 0 bases from V and 5 bases from J; junction bases left unmatched: 0. There are 13 residues in the CDR3. Germline V gives CDR1 SGHDT, CDR2 YYEEEE. CDR3 in DNA: TGTGCCAGCAGCTTGGGGACAGGGGAGACCCAGTACTTC. Its translation is CASSLGTGETQYF.

The chain recombines TRBV6-1 with TRBJ1-1, with D possibly TRBD1 on 6 matching bases. V was shortened by 6 bases and J by 1 base, with 15 bases between the two germline ends. This CDR3 has 15 residues. The germline gives CDR1 MNHNS, CDR2 SASEGT. As DNA, the CDR3 is TGTGCCAGCAGGGGTACAGGGCCCCAGAACACTGAAGCTTTCTTT. This encodes CASRGTGPQNTEAFF.

This rearrangement joins TRBV9 to TRBJ1-5, with no clear D. Deletions cut 0 bases from V and 0 bases from J, with 4 bases between. The CDR3 runs to 14 residues. Germline values: CDR1 SGDLS, CDR2 YYNGEE. The chain's CDR3 is CASSVGSSNQPQHF. The CDR3 DNA is TGTGCCAGCAGCGTAGGTAGTAGCAATCAGCCCCAGCATTTT.

This chain uses TRBV6-1 with TRBJ1-2, with 10 positions matching TRBD1. The V and J ends lost 1 base and 8 bases, in that order; junction bases with no gene match: 4. The CDR3 spans 14 residues. Germline V lookup: CDR1 MNHNS, CDR2 SASEGT. CDR3 coding DNA: TGTGCCAGCAGTGAAGTCGGGACAGGGGAAGGCTACACCTTC. Encoded protein: CASSEVGTGEGYTF.

The rearrangement joins TRBV9 to TRBJ2-3; 12 bases match TRBD2. The CDR3 loop spans 16 amino acids. V was clipped by 2 bases and J by 2 bases; unmatched bases: 3. Germline V CDR1 and CDR2: SGDLS, YYNGEE. The CDR3 region has the DNA TGTGCCAGCAGCGTGGGACTAGCGGGTATCACAGATACGCAGTATTTT. This translates into CASSVGLAGITDTQYF.

The chain employs TRBV2 and TRBJ2-2; no firm D call. Between the trimmed V and J ends, which lost 8 bases and 4 bases, there was a span of 8 bases. The CDR3 has 12 amino acids. Germline loops: CDR1 SNHLY, CDR2 FYNNEI. CDR3 in amino acids: CASFAPTGELFF. The DNA for the CDR3 is TGTGCCAGCTTTGCGCCCACCGGGGAGCTGTTTTTT.